Listed here are 20 T cell receptor beta chains from one sample, sequenced in a study of shared clonotypes between healthy human individuals. Here immunoSEQ multiplex PCR was the method, and the copy in TCRdb shows in-frame clones only, minus some. The repertoire includes 2 million to 2.5 million clones, approximately 95% of them detected once, and about 0.13% sits in the top ten. Material: naive CD4+ T cells sorted from blood. Documented subset: CD45RA+ positively selected. The source is a man younger than 35 in good health.

The chain uses TRBV9 and TRBJ1-1, with TRBD1 identical over 7 bases. Germline V gene data show CDR1 as SGDLS and CDR2 as YYNGEE. CDR3 length: 17 residues. J was trimmed by 1 base and V by 4 bases; bases with no gene match: 13. The CDR3 reads CASSPPGGTAQNTEAFF. The CDR3, as DNA: TGTGCCAGCAGCCCTCCGGGGGGGACAGCTCAGAACACTGAAGCTTTCTTT.

Concerning this clone: Other DNA variants within this sample encode the same CDR3. The chain couples TRBV7-9 to TRBJ1-2, with D uncertain. Trimming pared 1 base from V and 2 bases from J, leaving 8 bases between. From germline, CDR1 is SEHNR and CDR2 FQNEAQ (reference sequence). The length of the CDR3 is 14 residues. The CDR3, as DNA: TGTGCCAGCAGCTTAGGGCAGCCCAACTATGGCTACACCTTC. This gives the protein CASSLGQPNYGYTF.

V usage is TRBV11-3 and J usage is TRBJ2-1; the match to TRBD2 covers 13 bases. The CDR3 contains 17 residues. CDR1 is SGHNT and CDR2 is YENEEA in the germline V gene. V trimming: 2 bases; J trimming: 10 bases; junction bases outside the gene matches: 11. CDR3 sequence (DNA): TGTGCCAGCAGCTTATCCCTATCCCGGACTAGCGGGGGAGAGCAGTTCTTC. Its translation is CASSLSLSRTSGGEQFF.

This rearrangement joins TRBV5-1 to TRBJ2-7, with D possibly being TRBD2 (6 bases). The CDR3 consists of 17 residues. The ends were cut back, 0 bases at V and 0 bases at J, with 16 bases in the middle. The germline CDR1 and CDR2 sequences are SGHRS and YFSETQ. The CDR3, as DNA: TGCGCCAGCAGCTTGGAGGCCCGTCCCGGGGGCTCCTACGAGCAGTACTTC. Amino acid sequence: CASSLEARPGGSYEQYF. The complete variable domain, with remaining parts taken from reference TRBV5-1 and TRBJ2-7, reads KAGVTQTPRYLIKTRGQQVTLSCSPISGHRSVSWYQQTPGQGLQFLFEYFSETQRNKGNFPGRFSGRQFSNSRSEMNVSTLELGDSALYLCASSLEARPGGSYEQYFGPGTRLTVT.

The chain combines TRBV5-1 with TRBJ2-5, with 11 bases that match TRBD2. Trimming at V came to 0 bases and at J to 4 bases, leaving 8 bases not matched to a gene. The V gene's germline CDR1 is SGHRS and CDR2 YFSETQ. The CDR3 runs to 17 residues. The CDR3 loop is CASSLAPSGGRRETQYF. CDR3 nucleotide sequence: TGCGCCAGCAGCTTGGCCCCTAGCGGGGGGCGGAGAGAGACCCAGTACTTC. Full variable domain (outside the CDR3, taken from reference TRBV5-1 and TRBJ2-5): KAGVTQTPRYLIKTRGQQVTLSCSPISGHRSVSWYQQTPGQGLQFLFEYFSETQRNKGNFPGRFSGRQFSNSRSEMNVSTLELGDSALYLCASSLAPSGGRRETQYFGPGTRLLVL.

The chain links TRBV12-5 to TRBJ1-6, with D hard to call. Trimming removed 6 bases at V and 8 bases at J, with 14 bases between. The CDR3 contains 14 residues. Germline CDR1 LGHNT, CDR2 FRNRAP. In nucleotides, the CDR3 is TGTGCTAGTGGATTCGATGGGTCTTATTCACCCCTCCACTTT. It yields the protein CASGFDGSYSPLHF.

The chain joins TRBV5-1 to TRBJ2-7; tentatively, D is TRBD2 (5 bases). This CDR3 has 18 residues. Trimming took 3 bases from V and 4 from J, leaving 26 bases between them. Germline values: CDR1 SGHRS, CDR2 YFSETQ. DNA of the CDR3: TGCGCCAGCAGCTGGGGAGTACCCACCGAAATGCGCCCTTACGAGCAGTACTTC. As protein: CASSWGVPTEMRPYEQYF.

The rearrangement joins TRBV5-1 to TRBJ2-5; perhaps TRBD2 as D (6 bases). The CDR3 totals 14 residues. Germline CDR1 is SGHRS and CDR2 is YFSETQ. V was clipped by 4 bases and J by 2 bases, with 12 bases between them. CDR3 sequence: CASSRGAVQETQYF. CDR3 sequence (DNA): TGCGCCAGCAGCCGCGGGGCAGTTCAAGAGACCCAGTACTTC.

The genes are TRBV2 and TRBJ2-2; 9 bases map to TRBD1. Germline V gene lookup returns CDR1 SNHLY and CDR2 FYNNEI. The CDR3 extends over 14 amino acids. V shed 5 bases and J 4 bases; nucleotides not matched to a gene: 2. The CDR3 coding sequence is TGTGCCAGCAGTTGGGACAGGGCCACCGGGGAGCTGTTTTTT. Its translation: CASSWDRATGELFF.

This chain connects TRBV7-8 to TRBJ2-3; 9 bases align to TRBD2. Germline trimming cut 6 bases from V and 6 bases from J; bases unmatched to any gene: 19. CDR1 and CDR2 from the germline V gene are SGHVS and FQNEAQ. This CDR3 has 18 residues. CDR3 loop: CASRPAGFWGGLADTQYF. The DNA for the CDR3 is TGTGCCAGCAGACCCGCGGGGTTCTGGGGAGGACTAGCGGATACGCAGTATTTT.

Worth noting for this clone: Different DNA sequences within this sample yield the same CDR3. The gene calls are TRBV5-1 and TRBJ1-2; TRBD1 is a possible D gene (6 bases). The germline CDR1 and CDR2 sequences are SGHRS and YFSETQ. Trimming cost V 0 bases and J 8 bases, with 11 bases left between them. There are 13 residues in the CDR3. In DNA, the CDR3 is TGCGCCAGCAGCTTGGGCAGGGGTGGCGGCTACACCTTC. Translation gives CASSLGRGGGYTF.

In this sample, this clone turned up a few times. The chain uses TRBV5-6 and TRBJ1-6, with 7 bases identical to TRBD1. In germline, CDR1 is SGHDT, CDR2 YYEEEE. V lost 5 bases to trimming and J lost 2 bases; unmatched junction nucleotides: 10. This CDR3 contains 17 residues. The CDR3 loop is CASSRMTGTPYNSPLHF. Here the CDR3 DNA reads TGTGCCAGCAGTCGCATGACAGGGACTCCCTATAATTCACCCCTCCACTTT.

V gene TRBV5-6 combines with J gene TRBJ2-7; possibly TRBD1 or TRBD2 for D (5 bases each). Trimming took 0 bases from V and 5 from J, leaving 12 bases between them. The germline gives CDR1 SGHDT, CDR2 YYEEEE. The CDR3 spans 14 residues. The CDR3 bases are TGTGCCAGCAGCTTGGAATTCAGGGACCACGAGCAGTACTTC. Translated, it gives CASSLEFRDHEQYF.

This chain joins TRBV4-3 and TRBJ2-7; D gene uncertain. In germline, CDR1 is LGHNA, CDR2 YSLEER. The V and J ends lost 1 base and 2 bases respectively, with 9 bases between them. The CDR3 has 14 residues. This chain's CDR3 is CASSQVHQAYEQYF. The CDR3 nucleotides read TGCGCCAGCAGCCAAGTACACCAAGCCTACGAGCAGTACTTC.

J is TRBJ2-7 and V is TRBV2; 9 bases align to TRBD1. The CDR3 extends over 12 amino acids. V lost 9 bases, J lost 4 bases, and 4 bases stayed unmatched. Germline CDR1 reads SNHLY; CDR2 reads FYNNEI. The CDR3 nucleotides read TGTGCCAGAGGGACAGGGACGTACGAGCAGTACTTC. The encoded protein is CARGTGTYEQYF.

Comments on this clone: Other DNA sequences from this sample encode an identical CDR3 as well. CDR3 coding DNA: TGTGCCAGCAGCAGACAGGGTAACGAGCAGTACTTC. This translates into CASSRQGNEQYF. The J gene is TRBJ2-7, the V gene TRBV7-2, with TRBD1 identical over 7 bases. Trimming cost V 5 bases and J 5 bases; bases outside gene matches: 3. Germline V gene data show CDR1 as SGHTA and CDR2 as FQGNSA. The CDR3 totals 12 residues.

This rearrangement joins TRBV6-1 to TRBJ1-1; tentatively, D is TRBD1 (6 bases). The CDR3 length is 15 residues. V lost 2 bases to trimming and J lost 2 bases, with 12 bases between them. Per germline, CDR1 MNHNS and CDR2 SASEGT. CDR3 residues: CASSELWGGNTEAFF. The CDR3 bases are TGTGCCAGCAGTGAACTCTGGGGGGGCAACACTGAAGCTTTCTTT.

This chain joins TRBV28 and TRBJ2-2; D not certain. Germline V gene data show CDR1 as MDHEN and CDR2 as SYDVKM. CDR3 size: 16 residues. Between the trimmed V and J ends, which lost 8 bases and 2 bases, there was a span of 18 bases. CDR3 loop: CASQVAPSPNTGELFF. The CDR3 bases are TGTGCCAGCCAGGTCGCCCCTTCGCCCAACACCGGGGAGCTGTTTTTT. The whole variable domain, filled in from reference TRBV28 and TRBJ2-2, reads DVKVTQSSRYLVKRTGEKVFLECVQDMDHENMFWYRQDPGLGLRLIYFSYDVKMKEKGDIPEGYSVSREKKERFSLILESASTNQTSMYLCASQVAPSPNTGELFFGEGSRLTVL.

The chain joins TRBV30 to TRBJ2-7, with D unclear. Germline V lookup: CDR1 GTSNPN, CDR2 SVGIG (reference sequence). Trimming took 4 bases from V and 3 from J, leaving 7 bases between them. The length of the CDR3 is 11 residues. The CDR3 region has the DNA TGTGCCTGGAACAACGGCTACGAGCAGTACTTC. It encodes CAWNNGYEQYF.

CDR3 protein: CASSSMAWINQPQHF. For the CDR3, the DNA is TGTGCCAGCAGCTCGATGGCGTGGATTAATCAGCCCCAGCATTTT. This chain connects TRBV28 to TRBJ1-5; D is unresolved. The germline V gene has CDR1 MDHEN and CDR2 SYDVKM. V lost 6 bases and J lost 4, with 16 bases in between. The CDR3 runs 15 residues.